A selection of T cell receptor beta chains follows, all from one sample in a study of siplizumab effects on memory and regulatory T cells. The table came from immunoSEQ multiplex PCR; TCRdb's copy has only in-frame clones and leaves some out. The profile shows over 80,000 clones, about 93% of them singletons. The sample taken for sequencing was non-Treg CD4+ T cells sorted from blood. These receptors were collected from a human donor in good health. The CDR3 runs from the conserved cysteine through the conserved F or W.

v_call | cdr3_aa
TRBV7-2 | CASSTVRYNEQFF
TRBV6-6 | CAISRQLNTEAFF
TRBV28 | CASSFGQNRDTQYF
TRBV7-6 | CASSLGATYEQYF
TRBV27 | CASSFKQYF
TRBV18 | CASSGTVNTEAFF
TRBV7-3 | CASSTPGRSEAFF
TRBV5-1 | CASSSKTGRETQYF
TRBV15 | CATSRDHQETQYF
TRBV5-1 | CASSPGTSGNTIYF
TRBV2 | CASSYDRGTEAFF
TRBV9 | CASSPGLAGVRMTDTQYF
TRBV10-2 | CASSAPLALTYEQYF
TRBV7-2 | CASSKYRAGEAFF
TRBV19 | CASSIRVSGANVLTF
TRBV18 | CASSPGRVNSPLHF
TRBV30 | CAWGQRYEQYF
TRBV9 | CASSVVSATGELFF
TRBV7-3 | CASSLGLTSYNEQFF
TRBV2 | CASSQTHEYRGITPQHF
TRBV5-1 | CASSLGSGLETQYF
TRBV5-1 | CASSLRFPGQGVDTQYF
TRBV6-5 | CASRGLSAQYF